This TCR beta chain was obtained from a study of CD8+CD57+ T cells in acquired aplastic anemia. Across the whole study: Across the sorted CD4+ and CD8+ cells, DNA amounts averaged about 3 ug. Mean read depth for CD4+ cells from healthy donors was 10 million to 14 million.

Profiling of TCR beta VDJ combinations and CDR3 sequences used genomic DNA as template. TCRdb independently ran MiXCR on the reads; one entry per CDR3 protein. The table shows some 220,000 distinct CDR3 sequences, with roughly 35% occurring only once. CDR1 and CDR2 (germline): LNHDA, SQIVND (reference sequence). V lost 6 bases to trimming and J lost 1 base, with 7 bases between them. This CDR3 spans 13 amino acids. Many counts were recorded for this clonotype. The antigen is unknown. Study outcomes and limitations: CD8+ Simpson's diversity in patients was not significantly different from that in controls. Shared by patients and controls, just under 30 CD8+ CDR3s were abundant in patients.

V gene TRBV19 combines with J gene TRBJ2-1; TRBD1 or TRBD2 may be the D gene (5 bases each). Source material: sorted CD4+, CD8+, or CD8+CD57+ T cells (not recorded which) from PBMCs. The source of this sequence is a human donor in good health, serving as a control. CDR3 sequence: CASRWGSYNEQFF. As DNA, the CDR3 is TGTGCCAGTAGATGGGGGTCCTACAATGAGCAGTTCTTC. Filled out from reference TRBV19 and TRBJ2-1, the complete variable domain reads DGGITQSPKYLFRKEGQNVTLSCEQNLNHDAMYWYRQDPGQGLRLIYYSQIVNDFQKGDIAEGYSVSREKKESFPLTVTSAQKNPTAFYLCASRWGSYNEQFFGPGTRLTVL.